The sequence of this T cell receptor (beta chain) was determined in a study of CDR3 diversity in severe acne. TCRdb fed the PCR reads into MiXCR, producing one record per CDR3 protein. The sample has approximately 80,000 distinct CDR3 sequences; over 40% are singletons. Germline V gene lookup returns CDR1 SGHNT and CDR2 YENEEA. The V segment lost 1 base and the J segment 0 bases; nucleotides outside the gene matches: 9. The CDR3 loop spans 17 amino acids. V is TRBV11-3 and J is TRBJ2-7, with 7 bases that match TRBD2. Material: blood. The sequence was collected from a male donor in good health, without acne. The CDR3 DNA sequence: TGTGCCAGCAGCTTAGTTGGCCCGGGACTATGCTCCTACGAGCAGTACTTC. This codes for CASSLVGPGLCSYEQYF.